The rows below give T cell receptor beta chains drawn from one sample of a study of spatial heterogeneity in lung cancer. TCRdb reanalysed the 5' RACE reads using MiXCR and keeps one entry per CDR3 protein. Found here are 15,000 to 20,000 distinct CDR3 sequences, approximately 8.3% of them singletons; the top ten hold roughly 25%. Specimen: lung tumor tissue, collected at surgery. Every receptor here comes from a male donor with early-stage non-small cell lung cancer. Both conserved end residues are part of each CDR3. The order of the fields is V gene, J gene, D gene, clone size, CDR3 protein, CDR3 DNA. A D gene is named only where the DNA matches it firmly. Clone size, where shown, is once, few, many, or a class for clones that have expanded.

>TRBV5-4|TRBJ1-1|-|-
CASSLKDTEAFF
TGTGCCAGCAGCTTGAAGGACACTGAAGCTTTCTTT
>TRBV7-8|TRBJ2-3|-|-
CASSRILPEGGSF
TGTGCCAGCAGCCGAATTCTCCCGGAGGGGGGGTCGTTT
>TRBV11-2|TRBJ2-1|TRBD2|few
CASSPFGTSGGLSSYNEQFF
TGTGCCAGCAGCCCCTTTGGGACTAGCGGGGGGCTAAGCTCCTACAATGAGCAGTTCTTC
>TRBV29-1|TRBJ2-3|-|-
CSVDLRDTQYF
TGCAGCGTTGATCTGAGGGATACGCAGTATTTT
>TRBV27|TRBJ1-5|-|many
CASSPGGGHQPQHF
TGTGCCAGCAGCCCAGGTGGGGGGCATCAGCCCCAGCATTTT
>TRBV11-3|TRBJ1-1|-|few
CASSRGRKGSAFF
TGTGCCAGCAGCCGCGGTCGTAAGGGATCAGCTTTCTTT
>TRBV28|TRBJ2-7|-|many
CASSPGTLSYEQYF
TGTGCCAGCAGCCCCGGGACACTTTCTTACGAGCAGTACTTC
>TRBV30|TRBJ2-7|TRBD1|few
CAWRVTGGYEQYF
TGTGCCTGGAGAGTGACAGGGGGATACGAGCAGTACTTC
>TRBV28|TRBJ2-7|-|many
CASSSNSGARYEQYF
TGTGCCAGCAGTTCCAATTCGGGAGCTCGGTACGAGCAGTACTTC
>TRBV2|TRBJ2-7|-|few
CASNEGRGPSYYEQYF
TGTGCCAGCAATGAAGGTCGGGGCCCTAGTTACTACGAGCAGTACTTC
>TRBV28|TRBJ1-3|TRBD1|many
CASSNRGGYTIYF
TGTGCCAGCAGTAACAGGGGGGGGTACACCATATATTTT
>TRBV6-5|TRBJ1-5|TRBD1|many
CASSSTGGINQPQHF
TGTGCCAGCAGTTCGACAGGGGGCATCAATCAGCCCCAGCATTTT
>TRBV14|TRBJ1-4|-|few
CASSRSFNEKLFF
TGTGCCAGCAGCCGCAGCTTTAATGAAAAACTGTTTTTT
>TRBV20-1|TRBJ1-5|-|many
CSASTYGNQPQHF
TGCAGTGCTAGTACGTATGGAAATCAGCCCCAGCATTTT
>TRBV28|TRBJ1-1|TRBD1|medium-sized
CASSVKAGGTRRNTEAFF
TGTGCCAGCAGTGTAAAGGCAGGGGGCACTAGAAGAAACACTGAAGCTTTCTTT
>TRBV18|TRBJ2-2|TRBD1|few
CASSPPGQGSNTGELFF
TGTGCCAGCTCACCACCCGGACAGGGTTCGAACACCGGGGAGCTGTTTTTT
>TRBV4-2|TRBJ1-1|-|many
CASSPFLPGEAFF
TGTGCCAGCAGCCCGTTCCTACCAGGGGAAGCTTTCTTT
>TRBV12-5|TRBJ2-3|-|-
CASGLPSPQHTTQYF
TGTGCTAGTGGTTTACCCTCCCCCCAGCATACTACGCAGTATTTT
>TRBV27|TRBJ1-5|-|many
CASSYSPRADQPQHF
TGTGCCAGCAGTTATTCCCCCCGGGCGGATCAGCCCCAGCATTTT
>TRBV6-5|TRBJ1-2|TRBD1|medium-sized
CASRPSVQGAGYTF
TGTGCCAGCAGACCCAGTGTACAGGGGGCTGGCTACACCTTC
>TRBV12-3/TRBV12-4|TRBJ1-5|-|medium-sized
CASSFTENQPQHF
TGTGCCAGCAGTTTTACAGAAAATCAGCCCCAGCATTTT
>TRBV6-5|TRBJ1-6|-|many
CASSTPSWTGPSPLHF
TGTGCCAGCAGTACGCCATCCTGGACTGGGCCTTCACCCCTCCACTTT
>TRBV11-3|TRBJ2-7|-|-
CASSLRVGTVSYEQYF
TGTGCCAGCAGCTTAAGGGTCGGGACGGTCTCCTACGAGCAGTACTTC
>TRBV20-1|TRBJ1-4|-|many
CSAPPLESATNEKLFF
TGCAGTGCGCCGCCTTTGGAGAGCGCAACTAATGAAAAACTGTTTTTT
>TRBV4-3|TRBJ2-1|TRBD1|many
CASSLNGQGRREQFF
TGCGCCAGCAGCCTCAACGGACAGGGGAGGCGCGAGCAGTTCTTC
>TRBV29-1|TRBJ1-1|TRBD1|many
CSVASAQGAHTEAFF
TGCAGCGTTGCGAGTGCACAGGGGGCTCACACTGAAGCTTTCTTT